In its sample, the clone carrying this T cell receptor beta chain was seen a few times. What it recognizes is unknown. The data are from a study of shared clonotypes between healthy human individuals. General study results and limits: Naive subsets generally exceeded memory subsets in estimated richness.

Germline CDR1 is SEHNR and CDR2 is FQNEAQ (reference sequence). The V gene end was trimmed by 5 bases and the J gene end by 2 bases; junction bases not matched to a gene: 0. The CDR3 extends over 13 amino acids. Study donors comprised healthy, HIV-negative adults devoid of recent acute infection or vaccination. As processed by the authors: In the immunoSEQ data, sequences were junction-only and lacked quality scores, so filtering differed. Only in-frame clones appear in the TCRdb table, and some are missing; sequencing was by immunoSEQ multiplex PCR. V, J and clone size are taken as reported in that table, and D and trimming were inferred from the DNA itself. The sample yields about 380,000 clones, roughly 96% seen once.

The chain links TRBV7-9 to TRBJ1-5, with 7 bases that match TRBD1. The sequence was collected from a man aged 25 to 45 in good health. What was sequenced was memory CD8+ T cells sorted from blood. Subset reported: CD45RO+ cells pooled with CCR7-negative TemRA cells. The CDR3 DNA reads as TGTGCCAGCAGCGGACAGGGCAATCAGCCCCAGCATTTT. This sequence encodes CASSGQGNQPQHF.